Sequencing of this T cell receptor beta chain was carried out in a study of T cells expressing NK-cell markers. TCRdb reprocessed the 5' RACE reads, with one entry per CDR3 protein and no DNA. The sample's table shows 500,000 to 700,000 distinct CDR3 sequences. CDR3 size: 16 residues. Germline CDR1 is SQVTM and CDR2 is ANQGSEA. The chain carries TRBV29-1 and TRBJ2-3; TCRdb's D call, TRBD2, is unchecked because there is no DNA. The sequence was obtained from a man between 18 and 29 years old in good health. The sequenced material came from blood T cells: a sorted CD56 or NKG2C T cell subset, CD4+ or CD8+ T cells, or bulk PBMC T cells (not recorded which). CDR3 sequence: CSVDAVSSGGTDTQYF.